The 23 T cell receptor beta chains given below trace back to one sample, sequenced in a study of blood T cells in healthy people across ages. A sample-barcoded 5' primer and a J-beta primer mix were used in a second PCR of about 7 to 12 cycles. TCRdb used MiXCR to reprocess the 5' RACE reads, holding one entry per CDR3 protein. Of about 640,000 distinct CDR3 sequences listed, approximately 30% are singletons. Sequencing was done on a sample of blood. These receptors were collected from an elderly woman in good health.

The chain uses TRBV20-1 and TRBJ2-3, with 10 bases lining up with TRBD2. Germline V gene lookup returns CDR1 DFQATT and CDR2 SNEGSKA (reference sequence). This CDR3 contains 15 residues. The V segment lost 6 bases and the J segment 5 bases; nucleotides outside the gene matches: 11. The CDR3 region is CSALAGASPGDTQYF. In DNA, the CDR3 is TGCAGTGCGCTAGCGGGGGCGAGTCCAGGAGATACGCAGTATTTT.

This clonotype was seen at least ten times. A read error may be the cause here, since a much bigger clone is one base away. This chain uses TRBV20-1 with TRBJ2-7, with D possibly matching TRBD2 (6 bases). The CDR3 totals 15 residues. The germline CDR1 and CDR2 sequences are DFQATT and SNEGSKA (reference sequence). The V gene lost 1 base and the J gene lost 7 bases, with 20 bases spanning the gap. CDR3 DNA sequence: TGCAGTGCTAGAGCGTTAGCGGATAAATACAATGAGCAGTACTTC. Its protein product is CSARALADKYNEQYF.

V and J are TRBV10-3 and TRBJ1-5; TRBD1 might be the D (5 bases). CDR3 size: 17 residues. The germline V gene has CDR1 ENHRY and CDR2 SYGVKD. The V gene lost 2 bases and the J gene lost 3 bases, with 17 bases spanning the gap. The CDR3 protein is CAISETARGVPNQPQHF. The CDR3 DNA reads as TGTGCCATCAGTGAGACTGCCCGGGGGGTACCCAATCAGCCCCAGCATTTT.

Comments on this clonotype: Possible read error: a much larger clone is one base away. The CDR3 protein is CASALGRDYSYTF. The CDR3 coding sequence is TGTGCCAGCGCTCTCGGTAGGGACTATAGCTACACCTTC. The chain combines TRBV2 with TRBJ1-2, with a possible D match to TRBD1 (5 bases). CDR1 and CDR2 from the germline V gene are SNHLY and FYNNEI. The CDR3 has 13 residues.

The chain recombines TRBV20-1 with TRBJ2-1; 10 nucleotides line up with TRBD2. This CDR3 is built from 15 residues. Germline CDR1 DFQATT, CDR2 SNEGSKA (reference sequence). The V gene end was trimmed by 5 bases and the J gene end by 3 bases; junction bases not matched to a gene: 7. The CDR3 region is CSAFTSGTYYNEQFF. CDR3 sequence (DNA): TGCAGTGCTTTTACTAGCGGGACGTACTACAATGAGCAGTTCTTC.

This clonotype was counted at least ten times. The chain couples TRBV7-2 to TRBJ2-5; the match to TRBD1 covers 7 bases. CDR1 is SGHTA, CDR2 FQGNSA, per germline. V was pared by 1 base and J by 5 bases, with 7 bases of the junction left unmatched. The CDR3 covers 15 residues. CDR3 in amino acids: CASSLGGSGGETQYF. The DNA for the CDR3 is TGTGCCAGCAGCTTAGGGGGGTCAGGGGGTGAGACCCAGTACTTC.

This clonotype was seen at least ten times. The chain carries TRBV29-1 and TRBJ1-2; 8 nucleotides match TRBD1. Germline CDR1 is SQVTM and CDR2 is ANQGSEA. V lost 7 bases and J lost 4; bases outside the gene matches: 20. The CDR3 spans 17 residues. CDR3 in amino acids: CSAERGGQGASVYGYTF. CDR3 nucleotide sequence: TGCAGCGCTGAGAGGGGTGGCCAGGGGGCTTCAGTCTATGGCTACACCTTC.

This clonotype was seen only a few times. The chain joins TRBV20-1 to TRBJ1-1; D is uncertain. Trimming cost V 6 bases and J 0 bases, with 14 bases left between them. CDR3 length: 14 residues. Germline CDR1 is DFQATT and CDR2 is SNEGSKA (reference sequence). The CDR3 protein is CSALKGTMNTEAFF. Written as DNA, the CDR3 is TGCAGTGCCCTGAAGGGAACTATGAACACTGAAGCTTTCTTT.

The genes are TRBV2 and TRBJ1-1; 7 bases map to TRBD1. The CDR3 spans 13 residues. Germline V CDR1 and CDR2: SNHLY, FYNNEI. The trim removed 10 bases at V and 1 base at J, leaving 6 bases unmatched. The CDR3 region is CAKSRGGNTEAFF. CDR3 nucleotides: TGTGCCAAGAGCAGGGGGGGGAACACTGAAGCTTTCTTT.

This clonotype was detected a few times. The chain joins TRBV6-2 or TRBV6-3 to TRBJ1-5; no clear D. Germline V gene sequence: CDR1 MNHEY, CDR2 SVGEGT. The CDR3 spans 13 residues. V was cut by 6 bases and J by 1 base, with 7 bases left in between. DNA for the CDR3: TGTGCCAGCAGCCGTCGGAGCAATCAGCCCCAGCATTTT. Its protein is CASSRRSNQPQHF.

This clonotype appeared a few times. Here the CDR3 DNA reads TGTGCCAGCAGCTTGGATAGGGGCAGGAACACCGGGGAGCTGTTTTTT. It specifies CASSLDRGRNTGELFF. The J gene is TRBJ2-2, the V gene TRBV5-5; maybe TRBD1 (5 bases). V lost 0 bases, J lost 1 base, and 10 bases lay in between. The CDR3 runs 16 residues. Per germline, CDR1 SGHKS and CDR2 YYEKEE (reference sequence).

For this clonotype: A much larger clone differs from this one at a single base, so this may be a read error. The chain combines TRBV6-5 with TRBJ2-1, with 10 positions matching TRBD2. The DNA end lines up better with TRBJ2-7; the J call may be wrong. Looked up from germline, CDR1 is MNHEY and CDR2 is SVGAGI. The CDR3 totals 15 residues. CDR3 DNA sequence: TGTGCCAGCAGCGACGGGACTAGCGACTACAATGAGCAGTACTTC. Translated: CASSDGTSDYNEQYF.

This rearrangement joins TRBV7-8 to TRBJ1-3; 7 bases map to TRBD1. The CDR3 extends over 17 amino acids. V was pared by 0 bases and J by 4 bases, with 9 bases of the junction left unmatched. Germline CDR1 reads SGHVS; CDR2 reads FQNEAQ. The CDR3 nucleotides read TGTGCCAGCAGCTTAGCGGGAGGGGGCTCGTTGGGAAACACCATATATTTT. Translated, it gives CASSLAGGGSLGNTIYF.

This clonotype was counted many times. J is TRBJ2-5 and V is TRBV5-1; TRBD2 agrees at 8 bases. The germline V gene has CDR1 SGHRS and CDR2 YFSETQ. The CDR3 length is 18 residues. The junction had 19 bases not matched to a gene; V was cut back by 4 bases and J by 5 bases. The CDR3 nucleotides are TGCGCCAGCAGCCCCCGGGCGGCTAGCGGGCGATACATGGAGACCCAGTACTTC. Amino acid sequence: CASSPRAASGRYMETQYF.

There are many counts of this clonotype. The genes are TRBV7-9 and TRBJ2-1; either TRBD1 or TRBD2 may fit D (5 bases each). The CDR3 sequence is 17 residues long. CDR1 is SEHNR and CDR2 is FQNEAQ in the germline V gene (reference sequence). V gave up 3 bases and J gave up 4 bases, with 19 bases separating them. CDR3 amino acids: CASSLGVGGSRYNEQFF. The CDR3 DNA reads as TGTGCCAGCAGCTTGGGGGTCGGAGGCAGCCGATACAATGAGCAGTTCTTC.

This clonotype appeared a few times. As DNA, the CDR3 is TGTGCCAGCGGCTCGCCTCTTCTCTCGGAGCAGTACTTC. Protein product: CASGSPLLSEQYF. The chain links TRBV12-3 or TRBV12-4 to TRBJ2-7; D remains ambiguous. The CDR3 is made up of 13 amino acids. The ends were cut back, 8 bases at V and 7 bases at J, with 18 bases in the middle.

There are many counts of this clonotype. The rearrangement uses TRBV3-1 and TRBJ2-7, with 7 positions matching TRBD2. Germline trimming cut 1 base from V and 7 bases from J; bases unmatched to any gene: 7. This CDR3 comprises 14 residues. The germline CDR1 and CDR2 sequences are LGHDT and YNNKEL (reference sequence). The CDR3 DNA reads as TGTGCCAGCAGCCAAGCGGGGGGTCTGGGGGAGCAGTACTTC. It specifies CASSQAGGLGEQYF.

Concerning this clonotype: A much larger clone is a single base away; this may be a read error. V is TRBV6-1 and J is TRBJ2-7; the D call may be TRBD1 or TRBD2 (5 bases each). CDR1 is MNHNS and CDR2 is SASEGT in the germline V gene. V was pared by 6 bases and J by 6 bases, with 21 bases between. The CDR3 loop spans 15 amino acids. CDR3 in amino acids: CASRTNPGTGCEQYF. The DNA of the CDR3 is TGTGCCAGCAGGACAAACCCCGGGACGGGATGCGAGCAGTACTTC.

A few counts support this clonotype. This sequence may be a read error, since a much larger clone differs from it by one base. The chain employs TRBV7-3 and TRBJ2-1; 10 bases match TRBD2. The V gene's germline CDR1 is SGHTA and CDR2 FQGTGA. Trimming at V came to 5 bases and at J to 8 bases, leaving 9 bases not matched to a gene. The CDR3 length is 15 residues. The DNA for the CDR3 is TGTGCCAGCAGCATGCAGCGGGGGGGTGGAGATGAGCAGTTCTTC. Its translation is CASSMQRGGGDEQFF.

This clonotype has a handful of counts. Given a much more abundant clone one base away, this may be a read error. The CDR3 DNA is TGTGCCAGCAGCCGAACCACTAGCGGGGGGGGCATTGGGCAGTACTTC. Translation: CASSRTTSGGGIGQYF. The chain employs TRBV6-5 and TRBJ2-5; 13 bases are a match to TRBD2. CDR3 length: 16 amino acids. Germline CDR1 and CDR2: MNHEY and SVGAGI. Germline trimming cut 6 bases from V and 11 bases from J; bases unmatched to any gene: 15.

The chain employs TRBV7-3 and TRBJ2-7; 9 bases align to TRBD2. Per the germline V gene, CDR1 is SGHTA and CDR2 is FQGTGA. V lost 8 bases to trimming and J lost 3 bases; unmatched junction nucleotides: 11. The CDR3 has 15 amino acids. CDR3 in amino acids: CASGVRGGSLYEQYF. DNA for the CDR3: TGTGCCAGCGGGGTGCGGGGGGGATCCCTCTACGAGCAGTACTTC.

This rearrangement joins TRBV20-1 to TRBJ2-7; TRBD2 matches at 11 bases. The J call could be wrong; TRBJ2-5 is a better fit for the DNA end. The CDR3 loop spans 15 amino acids. From germline, CDR1 is DFQATT and CDR2 SNEGSKA (reference sequence). CDR3 bases: TGCAGTGCTAGTCTAGCGGGGGGCCGTGGTGCGACCCAGTACTTC. This gives the protein CSASLAGGRGATQYF.

To note about this clonotype: Possible read error: a much larger clone is one base away. The chain combines TRBV28 with TRBJ1-2, with 10 nucleotides matching TRBD1. J was trimmed by 6 bases and V by 10 bases; bases with no gene match: 5. The CDR3 has 12 residues. Per the germline V gene, CDR1 is MDHEN and CDR2 is SYDVKM. The CDR3 loop is CATWTGGNGYTF. The CDR3 region has the DNA TGTGCCACTTGGACAGGGGGAAATGGCTACACCTTC.